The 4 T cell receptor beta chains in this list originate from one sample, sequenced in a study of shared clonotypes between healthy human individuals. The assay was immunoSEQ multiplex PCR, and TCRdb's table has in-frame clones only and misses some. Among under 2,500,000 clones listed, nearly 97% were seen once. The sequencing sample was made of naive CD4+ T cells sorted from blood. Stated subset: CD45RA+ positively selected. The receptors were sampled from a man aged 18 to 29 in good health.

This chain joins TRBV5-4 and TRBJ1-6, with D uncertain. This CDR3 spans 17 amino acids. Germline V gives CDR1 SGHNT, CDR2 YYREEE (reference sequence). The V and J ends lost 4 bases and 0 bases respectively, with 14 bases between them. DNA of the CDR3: TGTGCCAGCAGCCCTCTCCCACAGAGCTCCTATAATTCACCCCTCCACTTT. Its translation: CASSPLPQSSYNSPLHF.

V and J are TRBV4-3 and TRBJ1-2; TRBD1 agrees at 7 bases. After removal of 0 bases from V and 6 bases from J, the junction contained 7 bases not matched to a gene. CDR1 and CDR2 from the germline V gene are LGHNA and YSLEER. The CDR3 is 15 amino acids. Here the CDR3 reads CASSQDNRQGDGYTF. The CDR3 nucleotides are TGCGCCAGCAGCCAAGATAATAGACAGGGTGATGGCTACACCTTC.

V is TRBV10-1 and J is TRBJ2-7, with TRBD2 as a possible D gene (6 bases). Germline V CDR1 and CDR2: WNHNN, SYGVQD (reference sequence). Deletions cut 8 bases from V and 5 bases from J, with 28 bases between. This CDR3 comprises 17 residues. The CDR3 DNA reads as TGCGCCAGCTCCTACGGAGGTCGGAGGGCCGCGGATGACGAGCAGTACTTC. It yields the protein CASSYGGRRAADDEQYF.

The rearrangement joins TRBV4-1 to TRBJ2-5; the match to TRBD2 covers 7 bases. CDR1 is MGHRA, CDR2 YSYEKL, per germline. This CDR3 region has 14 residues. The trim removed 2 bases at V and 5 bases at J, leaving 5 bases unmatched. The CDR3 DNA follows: TGCGCCAGCAGCCAACCGGGGGAGGGGGAGACCCAGTACTTC. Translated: CASSQPGEGETQYF.